One T cell receptor beta chain is described in this entry. Its antigen is unidentified. Autologous stem cell transplantation was followed by relapse in every patient, and brentuximab vedotin exposure varied. The CDR3 length is 15 residues. The V gene's germline CDR1 is SEHNR and CDR2 FQNEAQ (reference sequence). Trimming removed 9 bases at V and 0 bases at J, with 16 bases between. This entry is derived from a study of PD-1 blockade in classical Hodgkin lymphoma. Study summary: Patients got intravenous nivolumab 3 mg/kg every 2 weeks.

Findings of the study overall: Newly diagnosed patients and complete responders had comparable diversity at baseline. Newly diagnosed patients were reported to exhibit reduced baseline TCR diversity relative to healthy donors. Later analyses included only patients treated at least 1 year post-ASCT.

The repertoire was sequenced with immunoSEQ multiplex PCR; TCRdb's copy has only in-frame clones and lacks some. The sample yields about 85,000 clones, roughly 91% seen once. V usage is TRBV7-9 and J usage is TRBJ2-3; no firm D call. The sequences come from peripheral blood mononuclear cells (PBMCs), collected before the second cycle of nivolumab. The TCR originated in a human donor with classical Hodgkin lymphoma. The CDR3: CASGLSASSTDTQYF. The CDR3 nucleotides are TGTGCCAGTGGTTTAAGCGCTTCCAGCACAGATACGCAGTATTTT.